A single sample is the source of the 10 T cell receptor beta chains below, sequenced in a study of T cell clones after liver transplantation. This table comes from immunoSEQ multiplex PCR, and its TCRdb copy is limited to in-frame clones, with some not included. The sample lists about 75,000 clones, 84% occurring once. This specimen was CD4+ T cells from blood, taken roughly 48 months after liver transplant. The receptors originated from a human patient who received a liver transplant. Some T cells could come from the graft donor.

This chain uses TRBV5-1 with TRBJ2-7, with D perhaps being TRBD1 or TRBD2 (5 bases each). This CDR3 has 16 residues. Germline V gene lookup returns CDR1 SGHRS and CDR2 YFSETQ. V lost 0 bases and J lost 6, with 19 bases in between. The CDR3 sequence: CASSLEVGAQRPEQYF. CDR3 DNA sequence: TGCGCCAGCAGCTTGGAGGTCGGGGCCCAGAGGCCCGAGCAGTACTTC.

This chain joins TRBV10-3 and TRBJ2-7; 7 nucleotides match TRBD1. This CDR3 has 12 residues. V was pared by 3 bases and J by 5 bases, with 1 base of the junction left unmatched. CDR1 and CDR2 (germline): ENHRY, SYGVKD. CDR3 protein: CAISDGTDEQYF. CDR3 in DNA: TGTGCCATCAGTGATGGGACAGACGAGCAGTACTTC.

This chain uses TRBV7-3 with TRBJ2-3; no clear D. The CDR3 runs 13 residues. V was shortened by 5 bases and J by 5 bases, with 11 bases between the two germline ends. Germline values: CDR1 SGHTA, CDR2 FQGTGA. CDR3: CASSPPRGDTQYF. In nucleotides, the CDR3 is TGTGCCAGCAGCCCCCCTCGTGGAGATACGCAGTATTTT.

The V call is TRBV6-6, the J call TRBJ2-3; 8 bases fit TRBD2. The V gene end was trimmed by 2 bases and the J gene end by 1 base; junction bases not matched to a gene: 5. The CDR3 is 16 residues long. From germline, CDR1 is MNHNY and CDR2 SVGAGI (reference sequence). The CDR3 coding sequence is TGTGCCAGCAGTTACGAAGCGGGAGCGGGCACAGATACGCAGTATTTT. This gives the protein CASSYEAGAGTDTQYF.

This clone was detected only once. The chain joins TRBV18 to TRBJ2-7; 8 positions match TRBD1. Looked up from germline, CDR1 is KGHSH and CDR2 is LQKENI. The CDR3 runs to 14 residues. J was trimmed by 4 bases and V by 2 bases; bases with no gene match: 4. In DNA form, the CDR3 reads TGTGCCAGCTCACCAAGGACAGGGACTTACGAGCAGTACTTC. It is translated as CASSPRTGTYEQYF. Looking up the rest from reference TRBV18 and TRBJ2-7 gives the full variable domain: NAGVMQNPRHLVRRRGQEARLRCSPMKGHSHVYWYRQLPEEGLKFMVYLQKENIIDESGMPKERFSAEFPKEGPSILRIQQVVRGDSAAYFCASSPRTGTYEQYFGPGTRLTVT.

The rearrangement joins TRBV4-3 to TRBJ2-7; D uncertain. CDR1 is LGHNA, CDR2 YSLEER, per germline. Trimming cost V 1 base and J 3 bases, with 7 bases left between them. This CDR3 has 13 residues. The CDR3 sequence: CASSQALIYEQYF. The CDR3 DNA sequence: TGCGCCAGCAGCCAAGCCCTCATCTACGAGCAGTACTTC.

The V call is TRBV7-3, the J call TRBJ2-1; possible D gene TRBD2, 5 bases. Trimming took 5 bases from V and 0 from J, leaving 8 bases between them. CDR3 size: 14 residues. CDR1 is SGHTA and CDR2 is FQGTGA in the germline V gene. CDR3 nucleotides: TGTGCCAGCAGCCCCAGCGGCTCCTACAATGAGCAGTTCTTC. It encodes CASSPSGSYNEQFF.

This chain joins TRBV30 and TRBJ2-7; 8 bases agree with TRBD2. Germline CDR1 reads GTSNPN; CDR2 reads SVGIG (reference sequence). Trimming cost V 1 base and J 3 bases; bases outside gene matches: 2. CDR3 length: 13 residues. In DNA form, the CDR3 reads TGTGCCTGGAGTGGGACTAGCATCTACGAGCAGTACTTC. Its translation: CAWSGTSIYEQYF.

The chain's CDR3 is CASTSGLANEKLFF. In nucleotides, the CDR3 is TGTGCTAGCACATCCGGCCTGGCTAATGAAAAACTGTTTTTT. This rearrangement joins TRBV12-5 to TRBJ1-4; no definite D call. Germline V gene sequence: CDR1 LGHNT, CDR2 FRNRAP. This CDR3 has 14 amino acids. V was trimmed by 9 bases and J by 3 bases, leaving 14 bases between them. Together with reference TRBV12-5 and TRBJ1-4, the CDR3 gives the full variable domain: DARVTQTPRHKVTEMGQEVTMRCQPILGHNTVFWYRQTMMQGLELLAYFRNRAPLDDSGMPKDRFSAEMPDATLATLKIQPSEPRDSAVYFCASTSGLANEKLFFGSGTQLSVL.

The V gene is TRBV18, the J gene TRBJ1-4; 8 bases match TRBD1. The CDR3 totals 15 residues. After removal of 6 bases from V and 5 bases from J, the junction contained 8 bases not matched to a gene. CDR1 is KGHSH, CDR2 LQKENI, per germline. The DNA of the CDR3 is TGTGCCAGCTCGGTCTCAGGGGGCCCCAATGAAAAACTGTTTTTT. This sequence encodes CASSVSGGPNEKLFF.